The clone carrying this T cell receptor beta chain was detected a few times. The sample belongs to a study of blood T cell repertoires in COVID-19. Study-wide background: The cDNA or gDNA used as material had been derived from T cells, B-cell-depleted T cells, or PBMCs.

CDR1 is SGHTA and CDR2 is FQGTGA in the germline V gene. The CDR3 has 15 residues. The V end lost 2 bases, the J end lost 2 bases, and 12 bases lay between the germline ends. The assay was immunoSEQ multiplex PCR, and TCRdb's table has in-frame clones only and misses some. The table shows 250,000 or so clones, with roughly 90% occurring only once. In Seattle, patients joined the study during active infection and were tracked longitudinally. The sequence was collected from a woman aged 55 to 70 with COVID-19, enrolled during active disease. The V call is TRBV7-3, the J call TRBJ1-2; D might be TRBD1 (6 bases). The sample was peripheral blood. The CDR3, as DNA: TGTGCCAGCAGCTTAGAGTGGGACACCAACTATGGCTACACCTTC. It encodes CASSLEWDTNYGYTF.